This TCR beta chain was found in a study of T-cell reconstitution after alpha-beta-depleted transplantation in children. Overall study findings and caveats: At one year after transplant, newly produced T cells mostly accounted for T-cell counts and diversity. Alpha-beta T cells about two months after transplant reportedly derived from several hundred expanded graft clones. Elevated TCRbeta diversity at day 60 was traced, in some patients, to surviving recipient T cells and thymic progenitors.

Preparation of the TCRbeta library used unique molecular identifiers. TCRdb used MiXCR to reprocess the PCR reads, holding one entry per CDR3 protein. The profile covers 250,000 to 400,000 distinct CDR3 sequences, with more than 20% appearing a single time and approximately 11% taken by the ten largest. Worth noting for this clonotype: Its antigen is not identified.

The clonotype originates from a male patient between 10 and 17 years old who had a stem cell transplant for acute lymphoblastic leukemia, so the T cells may come from the graft donor. The sample in question was PBMCs, mostly from graft donor cells, obtained 180 days after TCRalphabeta/CD19-depleted stem cell transplant.

The CDR3 protein is CASSLNGGLGNTIYF. Here the CDR3 DNA reads TGTGCCAGCAGCTTAAACGGGGGGCTCGGAAACACCATATATTTT. The V call is TRBV7-7, the J call TRBJ1-3, with D possibly matching TRBD1 (6 bases). The CDR3 is made up of 15 amino acids. V lost 2 bases and J lost 4, with 12 bases in between. Per the germline V gene, CDR1 is SSHAT and CDR2 is FNYEAQ (reference sequence).